The 26 T cell receptor beta chains below all came from one sample that was sequenced in a study of T cell responses to AZD1222 COVID-19 vaccine (TCRdb year 2021). In light of the paper, this sample's time point label describes: baseline before first vaccination. Library preparation used the immunoSEQ multiplex PCR assay. The source is immuneACCESS, and TCRdb retained only in-frame sequences with V and J called. Part of the clones is not carried over; for the studies checked, unresolved V genes explain less than half of this, and the remainder is unexplained. This sample holds over 130,000 clones; roughly 88% were observed only once. About 3.5% of the sample is held by the ten biggest clonotypes. Sequencing was performed on peripheral blood, taken on day 0 of AZD1222 vaccination. The receptors come from an adult in good health.

On this clone: The germline gene is not matched at one end of the junction; a read error may be the cause. This rearrangement joins TRBV2 to TRBJ2-5; TRBD1 matches at 8 bases. CDR3 size: 15 residues. CDR1 and CDR2 (germline): SNHLY, FYNNEI. The CDR3 region is CASRRQGAQRESQYF. The CDR3 nucleotides read TGTGCCAGCAGGAGGCAGGGGGCCCAAAGAGAGTCCCAGTACTTC.

The chain links TRBV10-3 to TRBJ2-7; TRBD2 aligns across 7 bases. This CDR3 spans 14 amino acids. The junction had 9 bases not matched to a gene; V was cut back by 5 bases and J by 5 bases. Per germline, CDR1 ENHRY and CDR2 SYGVKD. DNA for the CDR3: TGTGCCATCAGTTTCGGGACTATCAGCAACGAGCAGTACTTC. Amino acids: CAISFGTISNEQYF.

Here the CDR3 reads CASRSGTLGLTEAFF. The CDR3 DNA is TGTGCCAGCAGGTCCGGGACTCTGGGCCTGACTGAAGCTTTCTTT. J is TRBJ1-1 and V is TRBV6-8; weak D call: TRBD1 (5 bases). V was shortened by 6 bases and J by 5 bases, with 19 bases between the two germline ends. Germline CDR1 and CDR2: MNHGY and SAAAGT. This CDR3 has 15 amino acids.

The V call is TRBV4-2, the J call TRBJ2-7; possible D gene TRBD2, 6 bases. Germline V gene data show CDR1 as LGHNA and CDR2 as YNFKEQ. CDR3 size: 16 residues. The germline V and J ends were trimmed by 4 bases and 2 bases, with 18 bases remaining between them. The CDR3, as DNA: TGTGCCAGCAGCCCAAAAATCGGCGGGGTTACCTACGAGCAGTACTTC. It encodes CASSPKIGGVTYEQYF.

This clone was counted only a few times. The chain has TRBV30 and TRBJ1-2; D not resolved. Germline CDR1 is GTSNPN and CDR2 is SVGIG (reference sequence). V was cut by 0 bases and J by 3 bases, with 5 bases left in between. The CDR3 extends over 12 amino acids. This CDR3 is CAWSVRHYGYTF. The CDR3 DNA reads as TGTGCCTGGAGTGTACGGCACTATGGCTACACCTTC.

V and J are TRBV5-5 and TRBJ2-1; 10 bases are shared with TRBD1. The CDR3 totals 13 residues. Trimming at V came to 0 bases and at J to 15 bases, leaving 6 bases not matched to a gene. Germline V gives CDR1 SGHKS, CDR2 YYEKEE (reference sequence). The CDR3 DNA reads as TGTGCCAGCAGCTTGGAAGGGGACAGGGGACCGTTCTTC. Its translation is CASSLEGDRGPFF. Combining the CDR3 with reference TRBV5-5 and TRBJ2-1 gives the whole variable domain DAGVTQSPTHLIKTRGQQVTLRCSPISGHKSVSWYQQVLGQGPQFIFQYYEKEERGRGNFPDRFSARQFPNYSSELNVNALLLGDSALYLCASSLEGDRGPFFGPGTRLTVL.

The rearrangement links TRBV28 to TRBJ1-1, with D uncertain. This CDR3 spans 12 amino acids. The ends were cut back, 7 bases at V and 3 bases at J, with 9 bases in the middle. From germline, CDR1 is MDHEN and CDR2 SYDVKM. The CDR3 nucleotides read TGTGCCAGCACCAACCGGGACACTGAAGCTTTCTTT. Its translation is CASTNRDTEAFF.

This chain joins TRBV14 and TRBJ2-1, with D unclear. Between the trimmed V and J ends, which lost 3 bases and 10 bases, there was a span of 16 bases. The germline V gene has CDR1 SGHDN and CDR2 FVKESK. This CDR3 contains 14 residues. CDR3 residues: CASSQTSRLGEQFF. CDR3 in DNA: TGTGCCAGCAGCCAGACCTCTAGGCTTGGCGAGCAGTTCTTC.

The J gene is TRBJ1-1, the V gene TRBV18; TRBD1 matches 8 bases. Germline-derived CDR1 and CDR2 are KGHSH and LQKENI. The CDR3 totals 15 residues. V lost 2 bases and J lost 5; bases outside the gene matches: 7. The CDR3: CASSPITGGWTEAFF. For the CDR3, the DNA is TGTGCCAGCTCACCAATAACAGGGGGGTGGACTGAAGCTTTCTTT.

The chain links TRBV19 to TRBJ1-1, with D perhaps TRBD1 (5 bases). CDR1 is LNHDA and CDR2 is SQIVND in the germline V gene (reference sequence). Trimming removed 5 bases from V and 5 bases from J, with 21 bases in between. The CDR3 has 16 amino acids. CDR3 DNA: TGTGCCAGTAGTGCCCTAAGACGGGACTCGCGGACTGAAGCTTTCTTT. Protein sequence: CASSALRRDSRTEAFF.

This sequence joins TRBV4-1 and TRBJ1-5; D unclear. V lost 0 bases to trimming and J lost 0 bases, with 12 bases between them. The CDR3 loop spans 17 amino acids. Germline V gene sequence: CDR1 MGHRA, CDR2 YSYEKL. The CDR3 DNA reads TGCGCCAGCAGCCAAGATCTAGGAGAGTATAGCAATCAGCCCCAGCATTTT. This translates into CASSQDLGEYSNQPQHF.

This chain joins TRBV6-1 and TRBJ1-1; perhaps TRBD1 as D (5 bases). V dropped 2 bases and J dropped 1 base, with 20 bases sitting between them. Germline-derived CDR1 and CDR2 are MNHNS and SASEGT. The CDR3 spans 18 residues. The CDR3 DNA reads as TGTGCCAGCAGTGAATTCCCTGAAGGAGGGACGGCGAACACTGAAGCTTTCTTT. Its protein product is CASSEFPEGGTANTEAFF.

The genes are TRBV20-1 and TRBJ1-2, with D perhaps TRBD1 (5 bases). The CDR3 totals 11 residues. The ends were cut back, 7 bases at V and 6 bases at J, with 12 bases in the middle. Germline loops: CDR1 DFQATT, CDR2 SNEGSKA (reference sequence). The CDR3 DNA sequence: TGCAGTGGCGGGGGACGGGATGGCTACACCTTC. This gives the protein CSGGGRDGYTF.

The rearrangement links TRBV5-6 to TRBJ1-2; D perhaps matches TRBD1 (6 bases). The germline V and J ends were trimmed by 1 base and 4 bases, with 14 bases remaining between them. Germline V CDR1 and CDR2: SGHDT, YYEEEE. This CDR3 is built from 15 residues. CDR3 loop: CASSLRGVVVYGYTF. In DNA, the CDR3 is TGTGCCAGCAGCTTGAGGGGGGTAGTAGTCTATGGCTACACCTTC. The full variable domain, with the rest looked up from reference TRBV5-6 and TRBJ1-2, is DAGVTQSPTHLIKTRGQQVTLRCSPKSGHDTVSWYQQALGQGPQFIFQYYEEEERQRGNFPDRFSGHQFPNYSSELNVNALLLGDSALYLCASSLRGVVVYGYTFGSGTRLTVV.

V usage is TRBV11-1 and J usage is TRBJ1-1, with D hard to call. Germline CDR1 and CDR2: SGHAT and FQDESV (reference sequence). The V end was cut by 0 bases, the J end by 3 bases, with 2 bases between. The length of the CDR3 is 12 residues. The CDR3 nucleotides read TGTGCCAGCAGCTTAGCTTACACTGAAGCTTTCTTT. Translating it yields CASSLAYTEAFF.

V gene TRBV3-1 (or the pseudogene TRBV3-2) combines with J gene TRBJ1-4, with D perhaps TRBD1 (5 bases). Germline values: CDR1 LGHDT, CDR2 YNNKEL (reference sequence). Trimming took off 4 bases at V and 0 bases at J, with 15 bases between the two ends. The CDR3 has 17 residues. The CDR3 loop reads CASSLTTANSTNEKLFF. The CDR3 nucleotides read TGTGCCAGCAGCCTTACGACAGCGAACTCAACTAATGAAAAACTGTTTTTT.

The genes are TRBV6-5 and TRBJ1-5; the match to TRBD1 covers 8 bases. Germline CDR1 MNHEY, CDR2 SVGAGI. CDR3 length: 14 amino acids. After removal of 4 bases from V and 5 bases from J, the junction contained 4 bases not matched to a gene. The CDR3 bases are TGTGCCAGCAGTTTCCGACAGGGGTATCAGCCCCAGCATTTT. It encodes CASSFRQGYQPQHF.

J is TRBJ2-1 and V is TRBV6-5; either TRBD1 or TRBD2 may supply D (5 bases each). V was shortened by 0 bases and J by 7 bases, with 16 bases between the two germline ends. Germline CDR1 and CDR2: MNHEY and SVGAGI. This CDR3 region has 16 residues. DNA for the CDR3: TGTGCCAGCAGTTACTCGACCGGGGCAGGACGGAATGAGCAGTTCTTC. This encodes CASSYSTGAGRNEQFF.

The chain uses TRBV27 and TRBJ2-1; D is possibly TRBD2 (6 bases). V lost 8 bases and J lost 4, with 18 bases in between. Looked up from germline, CDR1 is MNHEY and CDR2 is SMNVEV (reference sequence). CDR3 size: 15 residues. CDR3 sequence (DNA): TGTGCCAGCGCCTATATGACTAGATTATACAATGAGCAGTTCTTC. Translation: CASAYMTRLYNEQFF.

CDR3 coding DNA: TGTGCCACGGGTGGCTCCACCGGGGAGCTGTTTTTT. Protein sequence: CATGGSTGELFF. The chain carries TRBV6-5 and TRBJ2-2, with no clear D. Trimming pared 10 bases from V and 4 bases from J, leaving 10 bases between. The CDR3 totals 12 residues. Germline V gene lookup returns CDR1 MNHEY and CDR2 SVGAGI.

This clone occurred once. V and J are TRBV29-1 and TRBJ2-3; D assignment may be TRBD1 or TRBD2 (6 bases each). V dropped 7 bases and J dropped 1 base, with 15 bases sitting between them. Germline V gene lookup returns CDR1 SQVTM and CDR2 ANQGSEA. This CDR3 contains 14 residues. CDR3 sequence reads: CSAWGALGTDTQYF. The DNA for the CDR3 is TGCAGCGCCTGGGGGGCTCTCGGCACAGATACGCAGTATTTT.

The J gene is TRBJ2-2, the V gene TRBV28; D is undetermined. Trimming cost V 7 bases and J 7 bases, with 13 bases left between them. The V gene's germline CDR1 is MDHEN and CDR2 SYDVKM. The length of the CDR3 is 13 residues. The CDR3 sequence is CASNPTRYGELFF. The CDR3 DNA follows: TGTGCCAGCAATCCCACCCGATACGGGGAGCTGTTTTTT.

The gene calls are TRBV28 and TRBJ1-2; D ambiguous. The CDR3 runs 14 residues. Trimming left V 3 bases short and J 4 bases short, with 12 bases between. In germline, CDR1 is MDHEN, CDR2 SYDVKM. In DNA, the CDR3 is TGTGCCAGCAGTTTTCCGGCCCTAGCCTATGGCTACACCTTC. Its translation is CASSFPALAYGYTF.

The rearrangement joins TRBV27 to TRBJ2-3; TRBD2 aligns across 11 bases. V lost 11 bases, J lost 6 bases, and 13 bases stayed unmatched. The V gene's germline CDR1 is MNHEY and CDR2 SMNVEV (reference sequence). This CDR3 is built from 15 residues. Here the CDR3 reads CAAYPRLAGLDTQYF. The CDR3 region has the DNA TGTGCCGCCTATCCCAGACTAGCGGGATTGGATACGCAGTATTTT.

This clone has only a few counts. The chain employs TRBV4-2 and TRBJ2-6; D is possibly TRBD1 (5 bases). This CDR3 region has 18 residues. Trimming removed 0 bases at V and 0 bases at J, with 12 bases between. Per germline, CDR1 LGHNA and CDR2 YNFKEQ. CDR3 region: CASSQDQGSISGANVLTF. In nucleotides, the CDR3 is TGTGCCAGCAGCCAAGATCAGGGCTCAATCTCTGGGGCCAACGTCCTGACTTTC.

This chain uses TRBV25-1 with TRBJ2-3; 13 positions match TRBD2. Germline lookup yields CDR1 MGHDK and CDR2 SYGVNS. The CDR3 spans 16 residues. The V and J ends lost 5 bases and 2 bases, in that order; junction bases with no gene match: 4. The CDR3 loop reads CASSTSGRAYTDTQYF. The CDR3 DNA sequence: TGTGCCAGCAGTACTAGCGGGAGGGCATACACAGATACGCAGTATTTT.